Below, 15 T cell receptor beta chains from the same sample are listed, as sequenced in a study of read filtering for tumor transcriptome and immune sequencing. Molecular barcoded adaptors covering alpha/delta and beta/gamma chains were used on approximately 400 ng RNA. One entry per CDR3 protein results from TCRdb running MiXCR on the reads. The data hold 15,000 to 20,000 distinct CDR3 sequences, with approximately 20% observed a single time. What was sequenced was a population of CD138-negative cells sorted from bone marrow. All receptors derive from a donor at least 40 years old with multiple myeloma.

This clonotype was counted only a few times. Since no conserved phenylalanine or tryptophan closes the CDR3, a read error is the likely cause. The V and J genes are TRBV20-1 and TRBJ2-1, with D hard to call. This CDR3 is built from 18 residues. Germline lookup yields CDR1 DFQATT and CDR2 SNEGSKA (reference sequence). Trimming shortened V by 5 bases and J by 2 bases, and 25 bases separated the two germline ends. For the CDR3, the DNA is TGCAGTGCTCGCCGGATCGTCGGCCCCCCGTGGGCCTACAATGAGCAGTTCCTC. Protein product: CSARRIVGPPWAYNEQFL.

Only one count was recorded for this clonotype. The missing conserved phenylalanine or tryptophan at the end of this CDR3 makes a read error likely. The J gene is TRBJ2-7, the V gene TRBV29-1; 8 bases map to TRBD2. Germline V CDR1 and CDR2: SQVTM, ANQGSEA. The CDR3 has 14 residues. V shed 1 base and J 2 bases; nucleotides not matched to a gene: 4. The CDR3 sequence: CSVEGTSGAYEQYS. The CDR3 DNA is TGCAGCGTTGAAGGAACTAGCGGAGCCTACGAGCAGTACTCC.

Many counts were recorded for this clonotype. The chain employs TRBV7-2 and TRBJ2-7; 7 bases align to TRBD2. Germline CDR1 and CDR2: SGHTA and FQGNSA. Losses at the gene ends were 3 bases for V and 3 bases for J; bases not matched to a gene: 5. The CDR3 sequence is 14 residues long. CDR3 DNA: TGTGCCAGCAGCTTGGGACTAACCGACTACGAGCAGTACTTC. Amino acids: CASSLGLTDYEQYF.

This clonotype was picked up many times. The chain uses TRBV29-1 and TRBJ2-1; D ambiguous. In germline, CDR1 is SQVTM, CDR2 ANQGSEA. V shed 0 bases and J shed 4 bases, with 7 bases lying between them. The CDR3 runs 13 residues. The CDR3 DNA follows: TGCAGCGTTGAAGAACAAGTGTACAATGAGCAGTTCTTC. This sequence encodes CSVEEQVYNEQFF.

This clonotype was seen at least ten times. The chain uses TRBV5-1 and TRBJ2-1; TRBD2 matches at 7 bases. Losses at the gene ends were 4 bases for V and 1 base for J; bases not matched to a gene: 5. This CDR3 is 15 amino acids long. In germline, CDR1 is SGHRS, CDR2 YFSETQ. The CDR3 reads CASSQASGSYNEQFF. The DNA of the CDR3 is TGCGCCAGCAGCCAAGCTAGCGGTTCCTACAATGAGCAGTTCTTC.

The chain recombines TRBV28 with TRBJ2-6; 11 bases map to TRBD1. The CDR3 length is 17 residues. Germline values: CDR1 MDHEN, CDR2 SYDVKM. With V trimmed by 6 bases and J by 2 bases, 6 bases remained unmatched. CDR3 coding DNA: TGTGCCAGCAGCGGGACAGGGGGTGGTGCTGGGGCCAACGTCCTGACTTTC. Amino acid sequence: CASSGTGGGAGANVLTF. The whole variable domain, remainder taken from reference TRBV28 and TRBJ2-6, is DVKVTQSSRYLVKRTGEKVFLECVQDMDHENMFWYRQDPGLGLRLIYFSYDVKMKEKGDIPEGYSVSREKKERFSLILESASTNQTSMYLCASSGTGGGAGANVLTFGAGSRLTVL.

There are many counts of this clonotype. The chain combines TRBV29-1 with TRBJ2-5, with D perhaps TRBD2 (6 bases). The length of the CDR3 is 13 residues. Germline V gives CDR1 SQVTM, CDR2 ANQGSEA. Trimming stripped 7 bases from V and 2 bases from J, with 14 bases between. The CDR3 here is CSAGFAGQETQYF. As DNA, the CDR3 is TGCAGCGCAGGGTTCGCGGGACAAGAGACCCAGTACTTC.

This clonotype appeared a few times. The chain couples TRBV6-2 or TRBV6-3 to TRBJ2-7; 8 bases are shared with TRBD2. The CDR3 length is 15 residues. The V and J ends lost 5 bases and 3 bases, in that order; junction bases with no gene match: 9. CDR1 is MNHEY and CDR2 is SVGEGT in the germline V gene. The CDR3 is CASSGVGGRFYEQYF. The CDR3 DNA reads TGTGCCAGCAGTGGGGTCGGCGGGAGGTTCTACGAGCAGTACTTC.

This clonotype has a handful of counts. The chain couples TRBV23-1 to TRBJ2-1, with D possibly matching TRBD1 (5 bases). TRBV23-1 is designated an ORF whose function remains uncertain. V lost 5 bases to trimming and J lost 4 bases, with 15 bases between them. The CDR3 has 15 residues. CDR3 region: CASSSVWGKYNEQFF. In DNA form, the CDR3 reads TGCGCCAGCAGTTCAGTTTGGGGCAAATACAATGAGCAGTTCTTC.

This clonotype was recorded many times. The chain is built from TRBV7-8 and TRBJ2-1; 9 bases match TRBD2. There are 15 residues in the CDR3. After removal of 2 bases from V and 5 bases from J, the junction contained 4 bases not matched to a gene. CDR1 and CDR2 from the germline V gene are SGHVS and FQNEAQ. In DNA form, the CDR3 reads TGTGCCAGCAGCTTACGAGGCGGGAGGGACAATGAGCAGTTCTTC. Translated: CASSLRGGRDNEQFF.

In this sample, this clonotype is medium-sized. In nucleotides, the CDR3 is TGTGCCAGCAGTTTATCCGACCTCCTCATGAACACTGAAGCTTTCTTT. Protein: CASSLSDLLMNTEAFF. This chain connects TRBV28 to TRBJ1-1; D gene ambiguous. Germline V gene data show CDR1 as MDHEN and CDR2 as SYDVKM. The V gene lost 1 base and the J gene lost 0 bases, with 12 bases spanning the gap. The CDR3 contains 16 residues.

The V call is TRBV21-1, the J call TRBJ2-3; the table's D call TRBD1 went unverified against the DNA. TRBV21-1 is an annotated pseudogene. CDR3 size: 14 residues. CDR3: CARADRKNTGTQYF. As DNA, the CDR3 is TGTGCCAGGGCGGACAGGAAGAACACAGGTACGCAGTATTTT.

This clonotype was recorded many times. DNA for the CDR3: TGCAGCGCCTCCGGGAGTCAGGACTACGAGCAGTACTTC. Translated, it gives CSASGSQDYEQYF. The chain is built from TRBV29-1 and TRBJ2-7; a possible D gene is TRBD2 (6 bases). CDR1 and CDR2 from the germline V gene are SQVTM and ANQGSEA. The CDR3 sequence is 13 residues long. V was trimmed by 7 bases and J by 3 bases, leaving 16 bases between them.

V is TRBV14 and J is TRBJ1-1; maybe TRBD1 (6 bases). Trimming removed 2 bases from V and 1 base from J, with 11 bases in between. Germline CDR1 is SGHDN and CDR2 is FVKESK. This CDR3 contains 15 residues. Here the CDR3 reads CASSQPGEPNTEAFF. The DNA of the CDR3 is TGTGCCAGCAGCCAACCAGGGGAGCCGAACACTGAAGCTTTCTTT.

Regarding this clonotype: It may be a read error: a sequence one base away is much more abundant. The conserved closing phenylalanine or tryptophan is absent in this CDR3, likely reflecting a read error. The V call is TRBV13, the J call TRBJ2-1; D is ambiguous. V shed 3 bases and J shed 8 bases, with 5 bases lying between them. Germline CDR1 PRHDT, CDR2 FYEKMQ (reference sequence). There are 11 residues in the CDR3. The CDR3 reads CASSLSDEQFY. The CDR3 DNA follows: TGTGCCAGCAGCTTGTCCGATGAGCAGTTCTAC.